This TCR beta chain derives from a study of shared clonotypes between healthy human individuals. Germline CDR1 is SGHVS and CDR2 is FQNEAQ. This CDR3 region has 19 residues. J gave up 4 bases and V 6 bases, and 17 bases lay outside the gene matches. All of the donors resided in Nashville, Tennessee, and each was a Caucasian adult. The method was immunoSEQ multiplex PCR; TCRdb's version includes in-frame clones alone and lacks a portion of them. The sample has about 700,000 clones; approximately 74% are singletons. Specimen: memory CD4+ T cells sorted from blood. As for subset: CD45RA-negative fraction. The chain employs TRBV7-8 and TRBJ2-1, with 11 bases identical to TRBD2. This receptor was obtained from a woman in her 30s in good health. CDR3: CASSPGLAVVPRRYNEQFF. The CDR3 DNA reads TGTGCCAGCAGTCCGGGACTAGCGGTCGTACCGAGGCGGTACAATGAGCAGTTCTTC. Full variable domain (rest looked up from reference TRBV7-8 and TRBJ2-1): GAGVSQSPRYKVAKRGQDVALRCDPISGHVSLFWYQQALGQGPEFLTYFQNEAQLDKSGLPSDRFFAERPEGSVSTLKIQRTQQEDSAVYLCASSPGLAVVPRRYNEQFFGPGTRLTVL.